These T cell receptor beta chains were read from a single sample in a study of CD8 T cells in ankylosing spondylitis. TCRdb itself ran the 5' RACE reads through MiXCR, one entry per CDR3 protein. The table records 200,000 to 250,000 distinct CDR3 sequences, roughly 10% of them present only once. Sequencing was carried out using blood, either unsorted or a sorted T cell fraction (not recorded which). Receptors were obtained from a male donor with ankylosing spondylitis or in good health (not recorded which). Each CDR3 is given with its conserved first and last residue. A D gene is named only where the DNA matches it firmly. Size tells how often a clone was seen (once, few, many) or the class of an expanded clone, and some rows leave it out.

size: many; J: TRBJ2-1; D: .; V: TRBV12-3/TRBV12-4; DNA: TGTGCCAGCAGTTTCTTCGGGGGCAGCAATGAGCAGTTCTTC; CDR3: CASSFFGGSNEQFF
size: .; J: TRBJ1-4; D: TRBD1; V: TRBV25-1; DNA: TGTGCCAGCAGGATCGCCCCGCTCACTCCGGGACAGGGGGAACCATTTAATGAAAAACTGTTTTTT; CDR3: CASRIAPLTPGQGEPFNEKLFF
size: many; J: TRBJ1-3; D: TRBD1; V: TRBV12-3/TRBV12-4; DNA: TGTGCCAGCAGCTACACCGGACAGGGCTCTGGAAACACCATATATTTT; CDR3: CASSYTGQGSGNTIYF
size: .; J: TRBJ1-5; D: TRBD1; V: TRBV19; DNA: TGTGCCAGCAAGACGGACAGGGTCGTGGGCAATCAGCCCCAGCATTTT; CDR3: CASKTDRVVGNQPQHF
size: many; J: TRBJ2-1; D: TRBD2; V: TRBV20-1; DNA: TGCAGTGCCGAGCCCCTAGCGGGGTACGAGCAGTTCTTC; CDR3: CSAEPLAGYEQFF
size: .; J: TRBJ2-1; D: TRBD1; V: TRBV5-1; DNA: TGCGCCAGCAGCTCCCACAGGGGGCAAGACAATGAGCAGTTCTTC; CDR3: CASSSHRGQDNEQFF
size: many; J: TRBJ2-1; D: TRBD2; V: TRBV7-9; DNA: TGTGCCAGCACCAGAGCGGGGGGGGTCGATGAGCAGTTCTTC; CDR3: CASTRAGGVDEQFF
size: few; J: TRBJ2-7; D: TRBD1; V: TRBV5-1; DNA: TGCGCCAGCAGCTTGGCCGGACAGGGAGAGACCCACGAGCAGTACTTC; CDR3: CASSLAGQGETHEQYF
size: many; J: TRBJ1-2; D: .; V: TRBV6-6; DNA: TGTGCCAGCAGTCCCATATCGGGGGGCTACACCTTC; CDR3: CASSPISGGYTF
size: .; J: TRBJ2-3; D: TRBD1; V: TRBV20-1; DNA: TGCAGTGCTGGGAGGACAGGGGGCGCCGTAATAACAGATACGCAGTATTTT; CDR3: CSAGRTGGAVITDTQYF
size: few; J: TRBJ1-2; D: .; V: TRBV29-1; DNA: TGCAGCTCCCGGGGGGAGAGTGGCTACACCTTC; CDR3: CSSRGESGYTF
size: many; J: TRBJ2-3; D: .; V: TRBV10-3; DNA: TGTGCCATCAGTGCACAGGCCATCATTCAGTATTTT; CDR3: CAISAQAIIQYF
size: many; J: TRBJ2-5; D: TRBD1; V: TRBV12-3/TRBV12-4; DNA: TGTGCCAGCAGTTTTCGAGGGACAGGGGTTTCCGAGACCCAGTACTTC; CDR3: CASSFRGTGVSETQYF
size: many; J: TRBJ2-2; D: TRBD2; V: TRBV5-1; DNA: TGCGCCAGCAGCTTGGACCTAGCGGGGTCGATTAGAGGGTCCGGGGAGCTGTTTTTT; CDR3: CASSLDLAGSIRGSGELFF
size: .; J: TRBJ2-7; D: .; V: TRBV7-8; DNA: TGTGCCAGCAGCTTATCGAGGGGCCGGACGTCCTACGAGCAGTACTTC; CDR3: CASSLSRGRTSYEQYF
size: few; J: TRBJ2-6; D: .; V: TRBV7-8; DNA: TGTGCCAGCAGCCCACTTTATCCTGGGGCCAACGTCCTGACTTTC; CDR3: CASSPLYPGANVLTF
size: .; J: TRBJ2-1; D: .; V: TRBV3-1; DNA: TGTGCCAGCAGCCAACAGGGGACGTACAATGAGCAGTTCTTC; CDR3: CASSQQGTYNEQFF
size: many; J: TRBJ2-4; D: TRBD2; V: TRBV20-1; DNA: TGCAGTGGGTCTAGCGGGGGGGAAAACATTCAGTACTTC; CDR3: CSGSSGGENIQYF
size: many; J: TRBJ1-5; D: .; V: TRBV3-1; DNA: TGTGCCAGCAGCCCCTCAGGGGTGGGTCAGCCCCAGCATTTT; CDR3: CASSPSGVGQPQHF
size: many; J: TRBJ2-1; D: .; V: TRBV5-6; DNA: TGTGCCAGCAGCTCGACTAGTGAGTACAATGAGCAGTTCTTC; CDR3: CASSSTSEYNEQFF